Listed below are T cell receptor beta chains from one sample, sequenced in a study of blood T cell repertoires in COVID-19. Produced via immunoSEQ multiplex PCR; TCRdb's table is partial and in-frame only. The sample has approximately 98,000 clones, roughly 70% seen once; the top ten hold less than 2%. The material sequenced was peripheral blood. These receptors all come from a woman aged 40 to 50 with acute or convalescent COVID-19. Each CDR3 is given with its conserved first and last residue. D genes are given only for firm matches. Only part of the rows carry a size: once, few, many, or a class if the clone is expanded.

D gene	J gene	clone size	V gene	CDR3 protein	CDR3 DNA
NA	TRBJ1-5	many	TRBV3-1/TRBV3-2	CASSSGTTSMNQPQHF	TGTGCCAGCAGCTCCGGGACAACCTCGATGAATCAGCCCCAGCATTTT
NA	TRBJ2-3	NA	TRBV28	CASSLLGTDTQYF	TGTGCCAGCAGTTTGTTAGGCACAGATACGCAGTATTTT
NA	TRBJ1-5	NA	TRBV7-6	CASSLESQGNQPQHF	TGTGCCAGCAGCTTAGAGTCACAGGGCAATCAGCCCCAGCATTTT
NA	TRBJ2-3	once	TRBV7-2	CASSLGVGHTSTDTQYF	TGTGCCAGCAGCTTAGGGGTGGGGCATACTAGCACAGATACGCAGTATTTT
NA	TRBJ2-3	once	TRBV6-6	CASSVRQPTDTQYF	TGTGCCAGCAGTGTGCGACAACCCACAGATACGCAGTATTTT
NA	TRBJ2-2	NA	TRBV18	CASSPPGVREGTGELFF	TGTGCCAGCTCACCTCCAGGGGTGAGGGAAGGGACCGGGGAGCTGTTTTTT
TRBD2	TRBJ2-5	NA	TRBV7-3	CASSPYGEGETQYF	TGTGCCAGCAGCCCCTACGGGGAGGGTGAGACCCAGTACTTC
TRBD1	TRBJ2-2	NA	TRBV19	CASRLDRATGELFF	TGTGCCAGTAGACTTGACAGGGCAACCGGGGAGCTGTTTTTT
NA	TRBJ2-4	NA	TRBV7-2	CASSLDGAVWKNIQYF	TGTGCCAGCAGCTTAGATGGAGCGGTCTGGAAAAACATTCAGTACTTC
NA	TRBJ2-7	NA	TRBV1	CTSSQEGSGFSYEQYF	TGCACCAGCAGCCAAGAGGGTAGCGGGTTCTCCTACGAGCAGTACTTC
NA	TRBJ1-1	NA	TRBV28	CATWDTGLNEAFF	TGTGCCACCTGGGACACAGGTCTTAATGAAGCTTTCTTT
NA	TRBJ2-1	NA	TRBV21-1	CASSSISSYNEQFF	TGTGCCAGCAGCAGTATCAGCTCCTACAATGAGCAGTTCTTC
NA	TRBJ1-1	NA	TRBV28	CASRTPSRVASTEAFF	TGTGCCAGCCGTACCCCCAGCAGGGTCGCATCCACTGAAGCTTTCTTT
NA	TRBJ2-7	NA	TRBV30	CAVGSPSGQYF	TGTGCTGTGGGCAGCCCCTCCGGGCAGTACTTC
NA	TRBJ1-2	few	TRBV9	CASSAGGSYGYTF	TGTGCCAGCAGCGCTGGGGGCAGCTATGGCTACACCTTC
TRBD2	TRBJ2-5	NA	TRBV5-4	CASSVGGSQETQYF	TGTGCCAGCAGTGTGGGGGGGAGTCAAGAGACCCAGTACTTC
NA	TRBJ1-1	NA	TRBV5-8	CASSLMGFLMTDTEAFF	TGTGCCAGCAGCTTGATGGGTTTCCTAATGACAGACACTGAAGCTTTCTTT
TRBD1	TRBJ1-5	NA	TRBV5-5	CASSSDRGGNQPQHF	TGTGCCAGCAGCTCAGACAGGGGCGGCAATCAGCCCCAGCATTTT
NA	TRBJ2-3	NA	TRBV28	CASSTLREFSTDTQYF	TGTGCCAGCAGTACACTCCGGGAATTCTCGACAGATACGCAGTATTTT
NA	TRBJ2-2	NA	TRBV5-1	CASSYTTTNTGELFF	TGCGCCAGCAGCTATACAACAACGAACACCGGGGAGCTGTTTTTT
NA	TRBJ2-1	once	TRBV5-1	CATSWGETNNEQFF	TGCGCCACCAGTTGGGGGGAAACCAACAATGAGCAGTTCTTC
NA	TRBJ2-7	many	TRBV4-3	CASSQDQAATYEQYF	TGCGCCAGCAGCCAAGATCAAGCAGCGACCTACGAGCAGTACTTC
TRBD1	TRBJ1-5	NA	TRBV3-1/TRBV3-2	CASSQGTGLAGQPQHF	TGTGCCAGCAGCCAAGGGACAGGCCTAGCTGGTCAGCCCCAGCATTTT
NA	TRBJ2-2	NA	TRBV3-1/TRBV3-2	CASSQTSTTGELFF	TGTGCCAGCAGCCAGACGTCGACAACCGGGGAGCTGTTTTTT
TRBD1	TRBJ2-2	NA	TRBV5-5	CASSLGQGVAGELFF	TGTGCCAGCAGCTTGGGACAGGGGGTGGCCGGGGAGCTGTTTTTT
NA	TRBJ1-5	NA	TRBV7-9	CASSPSTGGQPQHF	TGTGCCAGCAGCCCTTCGACAGGTGGCCAGCCCCAGCATTTT
NA	TRBJ1-3	few	TRBV2	CASRGGLSGNTIYF	TGTGCCAGTAGAGGAGGGCTCTCTGGAAACACCATATATTTT
NA	TRBJ2-3	NA	TRBV19	CASSIDPRQGDTQYF	TGTGCCAGTAGTATAGACCCTCGCCAGGGAGATACGCAGTATTTT
TRBD1	TRBJ2-1	NA	TRBV6-2/TRBV6-3	CASSYVVVSGTGNNEQFF	TGTGCCAGCAGTTACGTTGTTGTATCAGGGACAGGTAACAATGAGCAGTTCTTC
TRBD2	TRBJ2-1	NA	TRBV5-4	CASSLGRGGSNEQFF	TGTGCCAGCAGCTTGGGGCGGGGGGGTTCTAATGAGCAGTTCTTC
NA	TRBJ1-1	NA	TRBV5-4	CASSLEARGTEAFF	TGTGCCAGCAGCTTGGAAGCCAGGGGAACTGAAGCTTTCTTT
NA	TRBJ2-4	NA	TRBV18	CASSTVFPKNIQYF	TGTGCCAGCTCGACAGTTTTCCCCAAAAACATTCAGTACTTC
NA	TRBJ2-1	NA	TRBV29-1	CSVDVASGNEQFF	TGCAGCGTTGATGTAGCGTCTGGGAATGAGCAGTTCTTC
NA	TRBJ1-4	medium-sized	TRBV28	CAQAPTTNEKLFF	TGTGCCCAAGCCCCCACAACTAATGAAAAACTGTTTTTT
NA	TRBJ1-6	NA	TRBV6-5	CASSFAGGNSPLHF	TGTGCCAGCAGTTTCGCGGGGGGGAATTCACCCCTCCACTTT
NA	TRBJ2-2	NA	TRBV24-1	CATSVSGSGTGELFF	TGTGCCACCAGTGTTTCGGGGAGTGGTACCGGGGAGCTGTTTTTT
NA	TRBJ1-1	few	TRBV6-2/TRBV6-3	CASSPFPGKGMNTEAFF	TGTGCCAGCAGTCCGTTTCCAGGGAAGGGGATGAACACTGAAGCTTTCTTT
TRBD2	TRBJ2-1	NA	TRBV5-4	CASSPSSGGAREQFF	TGTGCCAGCAGCCCATCTAGCGGGGGGGCTAGAGAGCAGTTCTTC
TRBD1	TRBJ2-7	NA	TRBV11-2	CASSPRTGNYEQYF	TGTGCCAGCAGCCCCCGGACAGGGAACTACGAGCAGTACTTC
TRBD1	TRBJ1-4	few	TRBV24-1	CATSAGQGGSRLFF	TGTGCCACCAGTGCGGGACAGGGGGGGTCAAGACTGTTTTTT
NA	TRBJ2-2	NA	TRBV19	CATGGTANTGELFF	TGTGCCACTGGGGGGACAGCCAACACCGGGGAGCTGTTTTTT
NA	TRBJ2-7	NA	TRBV19	CASSPSSYPAVTYEQYF	TGTGCCAGTAGCCCCTCCTCTTATCCCGCAGTTACCTACGAGCAGTACTTC
TRBD1	TRBJ2-2	once	TRBV28	CASTPGDRETGELFF	TGTGCCAGCACCCCAGGGGACAGGGAAACCGGGGAGCTGTTTTTT
TRBD1	TRBJ1-4	NA	TRBV6-5	CASSYSGTGGEKLFF	TGTGCCAGCAGTTACTCCGGGACAGGGGGGGAAAAACTGTTTTTT
NA	TRBJ1-3	NA	TRBV7-9	CASSLAWGEHGNTIYF	TGTGCCAGCAGCCTGGCTTGGGGGGAGCATGGAAACACCATATATTTT
NA	TRBJ2-7	NA	TRBV5-1	CASSLGSAGNSYEQYF	TGCGCCAGCAGCTTAGGAAGCGCAGGGAACTCCTACGAGCAGTACTTC
TRBD1	TRBJ2-3	NA	TRBV6-5	CASSRRDRSTDTQYF	TGTGCCAGCAGTCGTCGGGACAGGAGCACAGATACGCAGTATTTT
TRBD1	TRBJ2-2	few	TRBV24-1	CATSDPGTGTGELFF	TGTGCCACCAGTGATCCCGGGACAGGGACCGGGGAGCTGTTTTTT
NA	TRBJ2-1	few	TRBV5-1	CASSLGQIGSEQFF	TGCGCCAGCAGCCTAGGACAAATCGGTTCTGAGCAGTTCTTC
NA	TRBJ1-4	medium-sized	TRBV5-1	CASSSERANEKLFF	TGCGCCAGCAGCTCAGAGAGGGCTAATGAAAAACTGTTTTTT
TRBD1	TRBJ2-5	NA	TRBV20-1	CSASSPGQGVETQYF	TGCAGTGCTAGTTCCCCGGGACAGGGGGTGGAGACCCAGTACTTC
TRBD1	TRBJ2-3	NA	TRBV9	CASSVSGGDPDTQYF	TGTGCCAGCAGCGTCTCAGGGGGCGACCCAGATACGCAGTATTTT
NA	TRBJ1-4	few	TRBV27	CASRRGLKEKLFF	TGTGCCAGCCGCCGGGGTTTAAAGGAAAAACTGTTTTTT
NA	TRBJ2-2	medium-sized	TRBV24-1	CATTQGTDTGELFF	TGTGCCACCACACAGGGAACAGACACCGGGGAGCTGTTTTTT